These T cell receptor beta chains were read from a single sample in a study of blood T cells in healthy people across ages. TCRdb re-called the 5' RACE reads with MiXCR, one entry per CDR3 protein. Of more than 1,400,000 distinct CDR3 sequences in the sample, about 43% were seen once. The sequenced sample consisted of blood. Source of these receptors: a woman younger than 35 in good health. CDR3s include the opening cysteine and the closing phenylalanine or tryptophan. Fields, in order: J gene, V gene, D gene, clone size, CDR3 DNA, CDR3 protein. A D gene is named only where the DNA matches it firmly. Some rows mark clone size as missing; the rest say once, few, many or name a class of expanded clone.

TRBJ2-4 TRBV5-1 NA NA TGCGCCAGCAGCTCCGAAAACATTCAGTACTTC CASSSENIQYF
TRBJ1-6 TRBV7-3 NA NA TGTGCCAGCAGCTCTCTCGGGGGAGGAAATTCACCCCTCCACTTT CASSSLGGGNSPLHF
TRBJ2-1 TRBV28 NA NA TGTGCCAGCAGTTTAAGTGGCAGGGGATGGGGTGAGCAGTTCTTC CASSLSGRGWGEQFF
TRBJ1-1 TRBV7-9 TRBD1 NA TGTGCCAGCAGCGTGGGACAGGTTGAAGCTTTCTTT CASSVGQVEAFF
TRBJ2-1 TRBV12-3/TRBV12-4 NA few TGTGCCAGCGGATGGACGGCGGGTAAGAGCTCCTACAATGAGCAGTTCTTC CASGWTAGKSSYNEQFF
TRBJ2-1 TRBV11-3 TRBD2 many TGTGCCAGCAGCTTAATGTCAGCGGGGAACAATGAGCAGTTCTTC CASSLMSAGNNEQFF
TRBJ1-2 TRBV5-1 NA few TGCGCCAGCAGACCTACTACGGGGGCTGATGGCTACACCTTC CASRPTTGADGYTF
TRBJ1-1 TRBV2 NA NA TGTGCCAGCAGTGGGACCACTGAAGCTTTCTTT CASSGTTEAFF
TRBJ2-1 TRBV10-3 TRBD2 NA TGTGCCATCAGTGGGGCTAGCGGGGGATCTCGACTTGTTGATGAGCAGTTCTTC CAISGASGGSRLVDEQFF
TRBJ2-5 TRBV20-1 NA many TGCAGTGCTAGAGCGGGCAGCGAGGAGACCCAGTACTTC CSARAGSEETQYF
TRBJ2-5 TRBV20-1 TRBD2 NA TGCAGTGCTAGAGTCTATAAGACTAGCGGGAGAGGGGCCCAAGAGACCCAGTACTTC CSARVYKTSGRGAQETQYF
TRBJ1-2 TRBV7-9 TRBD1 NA TGTGCCAGCAGACCGACAGGGGGCGTCTATGGCTACACCTTC CASRPTGGVYGYTF
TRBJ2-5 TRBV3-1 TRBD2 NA TGTGCCAGCAGCGGCGAACTAGCGGGAGGGAGGACCCAGTACTTC CASSGELAGGRTQYF
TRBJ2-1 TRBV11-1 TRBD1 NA TGTGCCAGCAGCTTGGGGGCGACAGGGACCTACAATGAGCAGTTCTTC CASSLGATGTYNEQFF
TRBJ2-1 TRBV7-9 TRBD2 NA TGTGCCAGCAGCTTAGGAGCCCCCGGGACTAGCGTAAATGAGCAGTTCTTC CASSLGAPGTSVNEQFF
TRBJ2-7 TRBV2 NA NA TGTGCCAGCAGCCAGAACGGCTACGAGCAGTACTTC CASSQNGYEQYF
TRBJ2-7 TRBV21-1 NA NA TGTGCCAGCAGCAAAGACCTCCCCCGCGAGCAGTACTTC CASSKDLPREQYF
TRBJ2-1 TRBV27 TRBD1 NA TGTGCCAGCGCCTGGACAGGACCCATGGATGAGCAGTTCTTC CASAWTGPMDEQFF
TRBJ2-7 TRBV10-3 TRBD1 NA TGTGCCATCGGGGAGACAGGGCCCTACAAGCAGTACTTC CAIGETGPYKQYF
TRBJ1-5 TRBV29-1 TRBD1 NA TGCAGCGTCGAAGACAGGGAAAATCAGCCCCAGCATTTT CSVEDRENQPQHF
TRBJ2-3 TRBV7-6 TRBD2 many TGTGCCAGCAGCTTTTCTAGACTAGCGGGAGACACATATACGCAGTATTTT CASSFSRLAGDTYTQYF
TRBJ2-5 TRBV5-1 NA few TGCGCCAGCCGGGTCCGTACGGAGACCCAGTACTTC CASRVRTETQYF
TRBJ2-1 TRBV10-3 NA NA TGTGCCATCAGTGAGCCTAGCGACCAGAATATTAATGAGCAGTTCTTC CAISEPSDQNINEQFF
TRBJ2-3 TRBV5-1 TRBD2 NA TGCGCCAGCACCCGTTGGGGGAGGGACGGGCCCCCTGGGCAGTATTTT CASTRWGRDGPPGQYF
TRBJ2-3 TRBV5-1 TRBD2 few TGCGCCAGCAGCTCTAGCGGGAGAACCGATACGCAGTATTTT CASSSSGRTDTQYF
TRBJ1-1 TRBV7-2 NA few TGTGCCAGCAGCTCCGGGGCGGGACACAAGAACACTGAAGCTTTCTTT CASSSGAGHKNTEAFF
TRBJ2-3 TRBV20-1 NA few TGCAGTGCTAGCCTAGAGGGGGCGGGAGTGGGTACGCAGTATTTT CSASLEGAGVGTQYF
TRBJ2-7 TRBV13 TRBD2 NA TGTGCCAGCAGCCCTGATGGCGGGAGGGCAAGAGAGCAGTACTTC CASSPDGGRAREQYF
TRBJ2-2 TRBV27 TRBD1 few TGTGCCAGCAGTTCAAAGGACAGGGGGCGGTCCGGGGAGCTGTTTTTT CASSSKDRGRSGELFF
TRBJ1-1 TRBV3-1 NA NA TGTGCCAGCAGCCAAGAGCTGCATGCCGCCACCGAGAACACTGAAGCTTTCTTT CASSQELHAATENTEAFF
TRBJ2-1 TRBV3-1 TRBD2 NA TGTGCCAGCAGCCGGTCGGGAGGGTTAAACAATGAGCAGTTCTTC CASSRSGGLNNEQFF
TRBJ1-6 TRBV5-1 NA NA TGCGCCAGCAGCCGACTGGGGCCAGGGCGGGATTCACCCCTCCACTTT CASSRLGPGRDSPLHF
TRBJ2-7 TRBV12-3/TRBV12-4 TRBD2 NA TGTGCCAGCAGTTTTCCTAGCGGCTACGAGCAGTACTTC CASSFPSGYEQYF
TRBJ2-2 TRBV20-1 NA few TGCAGTGCAAAGCCCCCTTCGAACACCGGGGAGCTGTTTTTT CSAKPPSNTGELFF
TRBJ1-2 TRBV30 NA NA TGTGCCTGGAGTGTGGAAAGGGGTCTGGACGGCTACACCTTC CAWSVERGLDGYTF
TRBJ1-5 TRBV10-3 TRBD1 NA TGTGCCATCAGTGGGTCGGGACAGGCGAATCAGCCCCAGCATTTT CAISGSGQANQPQHF
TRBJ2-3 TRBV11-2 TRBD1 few TGTGCCAGCAGCTGGCAGGGGACAGACACAGATACGCAGTATTTT CASSWQGTDTDTQYF
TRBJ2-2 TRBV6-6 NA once TGTGCCAGCAGCCCCATGGGGGTAGGGACCGGGGAGCTGTTTTTT CASSPMGVGTGELFF
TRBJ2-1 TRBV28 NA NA TGTGCCAGCAGTTTCTGGCAGGGGCGGGACAATGAGCAGTTCTTC CASSFWQGRDNEQFF
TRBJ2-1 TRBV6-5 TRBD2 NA TGTGCCACCTCCTCGGGAGGCATACACAATGAGCAGTTCTTC CATSSGGIHNEQFF
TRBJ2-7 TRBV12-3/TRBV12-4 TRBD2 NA TGTGCCAGCAGTTTAGTAGCGGGGGGTTTGAACGAGCAGTACTTC CASSLVAGGLNEQYF
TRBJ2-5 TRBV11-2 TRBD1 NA TGTGCCAGCAGCTTAGCGGGACAGGACCAAGAGACCCAGTACTTC CASSLAGQDQETQYF
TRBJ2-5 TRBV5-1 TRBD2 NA TGCGCCAGCAGCGACACCGGGACTAGGGGGGAGACCCAGTACTTC CASSDTGTRGETQYF
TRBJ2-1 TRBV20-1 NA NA TGCAGTGCTAGAGGGTCTAGCCGCTACAATGAGCAGTTCTTC CSARGSSRYNEQFF
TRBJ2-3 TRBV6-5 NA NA TGTGCCAGCAGTTACTTGAGTGGCACAGATGCGCAGTATTTT CASSYLSGTDAQYF
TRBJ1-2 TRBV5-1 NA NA TGCGCCAGCAGCTCGCTGACAGGCTATGGCTACACCTTC CASSSLTGYGYTF
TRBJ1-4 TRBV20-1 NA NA TGCAGTGCTAGAGATCGGATAGGGGAGGCTGAAAAACTGTTTTTT CSARDRIGEAEKLFF
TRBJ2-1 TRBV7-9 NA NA TGTGCCAGCAGCGGGCTGAGGGGGGGGCACAATGAGCAGTTCTTC CASSGLRGGHNEQFF
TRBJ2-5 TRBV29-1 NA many TGCAGCGTTGAAGATCATAGGGGATGGGGCCAGTACTTC CSVEDHRGWGQYF
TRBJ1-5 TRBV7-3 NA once TGTGCCAGCAGCTTAATCCGAACCCGTAGCAATCAGCCCCAGCATTTT CASSLIRTRSNQPQHF
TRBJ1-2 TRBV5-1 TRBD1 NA TGCGCCAGCAGCACAGGGACAGGGGGCTCGAATAACTATGGCTACACCTTC CASSTGTGGSNNYGYTF
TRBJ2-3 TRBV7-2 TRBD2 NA TGTGCCAGCAGCCAAGTGGGGACTAGCGTGAGCACAGATACGCAGTATTTT CASSQVGTSVSTDTQYF
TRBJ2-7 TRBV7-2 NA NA TGTGCCAGCAGCTCATTCCGGGCCCTTGGGGGGAATGAGCAGTACTTC CASSSFRALGGNEQYF
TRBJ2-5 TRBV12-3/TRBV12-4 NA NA TGTGCCAGCAGGTCACTACAGGGCTTAAAACACCAAGAGACCCAGTACTTC CASRSLQGLKHQETQYF